This TCR beta chain is drawn from a study of T-cell memory formation after mild COVID-19 (dated by TCRdb to the early 2020s). Turning to the overall study: TCR sequence clusters from the two donors were largely donor specific. The cohort was made up of two young adult volunteers, one female and one male, who were previously healthy. Longitudinal TCRalpha and TCRbeta repertoire sequencing tracked T-cell clones expanding and contracting after mild COVID-19 in two donors. Broader findings and caveats from the paper: SARS-CoV-2 specificity was not confirmed for the second-wave clones peaking on day 37. Some responding clones were detected in pre-infection memory, suggesting pre-existing cross-reactive memory T cells joined the SARS-CoV-2 response. Balanced CD4/CD8 phenotypes were observed for clones contracting from day 15 to 85, whereas a bias towards CD4+ was observed for a second wave of clones expanding from day 15 to 37. The study covered only a couple of mild cases, and larger cohorts including severe cases with pre-infection samples were considered necessary. Contracting CD4+ clones were located mainly in the CM and EM memory subsets, whereas CD8+ clones were found to be enriched in EMRA.

Its CDR3 holds 12 amino acids, cysteine through phenylalanine. Solely the CDR3 DNA is kept, with 36 bases framed from the first base. Based on the germline V gene, the CDR1 and CDR2 sequences are SGHVS and FQNEAQ. V is reduced by 0 bases and J by 5 bases, leaving a spacing of 5 bases between them. The sample was run on an Illumina NovaSeq 6000. cDNA libraries for TCRalpha and TCRbeta were prepared by 5'RACE using constant-segment primers, with sample barcodes and unique molecular identifiers added. RNA was extracted from every sample with Trizol reagent. The libraries were amplified in two PCR steps, and the second step added a second sample barcode and Illumina TruSeq adapters. Libraries were sequenced on an Illumina NovaSeq with 2 x 150 bp paired-end reads. On the authors' methods: Demultiplexing of reads and collapsing into UMI-guided consensus sequences were performed with migec v1.2.7. Using mixcr v2.1.11, the UMI consensuses were aligned to TRA and TRB V and J templates and assembled into clonotypes. Expanded or contracted clonotypes were those called significant by both edgeR and NoisET, with noise models trained on biological replicates. For edgeR calls, a false discovery rate-adjusted p below 0.01 and a log2 fold-change threshold of 1 were applied. As an exploratory analysis of dynamics, PCA with hierarchical clustering was applied to max-normalized trajectories of the 1000 most abundant clonotypes. Separately sequenced CD4+ and CD8+ repertoires were used to assign the CD4 or CD8 phenotype of responding clones. The public reads were run again by TCRdb, first through fastp at Q25 and then through MiXCR, and only productive beta chains were kept. Identical CDR3 protein sequences are pooled into one entry, listed with their most common genes and DNA. V and J calls and clone size were set by TCRdb, not the authors. This sample is represented by hundreds of thousands of distinct CDR3 sequences; roughly 18% of them were singletons. The ten largest make up about 12% of the sample.

Ficoll-Paque density gradient centrifugation was the method used to isolate PBMCs. This clonotype occurred a few times. Its antigen is currently not known. Base quality data are lacking; no much larger clone is found one base away. The sequence was collected from an adult woman who had mild COVID-19 (a few samples of this study predate the infection). The sample titles of this study are shuffled in the database, so cell type and time point are left out; the donor was told from shared clones. The rearrangement joined TRBV7-8 to TRBJ2-7, with an unclear D gene assignment. Sequenced input: PBMCs or a T cell subset sorted from them (not recorded which). The DNA reads as follows: TGTGCCAGCAGCTTAGCACTGGACGAGCAGTACTTC. This gives the protein CASSLALDEQYF.